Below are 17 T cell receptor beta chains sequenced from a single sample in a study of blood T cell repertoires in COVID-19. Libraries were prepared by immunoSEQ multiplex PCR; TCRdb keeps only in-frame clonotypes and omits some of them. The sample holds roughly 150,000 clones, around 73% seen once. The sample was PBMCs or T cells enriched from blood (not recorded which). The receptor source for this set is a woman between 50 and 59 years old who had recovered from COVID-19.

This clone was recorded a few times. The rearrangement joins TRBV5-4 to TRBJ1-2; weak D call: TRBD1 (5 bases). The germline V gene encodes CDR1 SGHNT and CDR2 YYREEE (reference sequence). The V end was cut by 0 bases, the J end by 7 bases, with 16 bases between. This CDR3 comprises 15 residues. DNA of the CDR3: TGTGCCAGCAGCTTGGCCGGCGGGGGGGTTGGTGGCTACACCTTC. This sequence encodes CASSLAGGGVGGYTF.

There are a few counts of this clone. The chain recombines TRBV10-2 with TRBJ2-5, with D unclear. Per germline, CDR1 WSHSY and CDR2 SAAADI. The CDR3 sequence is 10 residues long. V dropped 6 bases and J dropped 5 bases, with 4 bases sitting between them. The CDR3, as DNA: TGCGCCAGCAGCCAGGAGACCCAGTACTTC. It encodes CASSQETQYF.

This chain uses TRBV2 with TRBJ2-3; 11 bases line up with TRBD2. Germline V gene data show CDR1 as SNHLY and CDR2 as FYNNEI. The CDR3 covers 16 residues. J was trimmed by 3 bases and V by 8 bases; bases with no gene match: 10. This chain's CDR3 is CASVISGGASTDTQYF. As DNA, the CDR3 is TGTGCCAGCGTCATTAGCGGGGGGGCCTCAACAGATACGCAGTATTTT.

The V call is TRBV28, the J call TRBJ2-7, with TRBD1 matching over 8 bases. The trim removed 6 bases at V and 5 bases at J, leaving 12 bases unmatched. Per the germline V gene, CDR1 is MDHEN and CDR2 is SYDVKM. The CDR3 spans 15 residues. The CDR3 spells CASSEVGQGVDEQYF. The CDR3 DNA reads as TGTGCCAGCAGCGAGGTTGGACAGGGTGTGGACGAGCAGTACTTC.

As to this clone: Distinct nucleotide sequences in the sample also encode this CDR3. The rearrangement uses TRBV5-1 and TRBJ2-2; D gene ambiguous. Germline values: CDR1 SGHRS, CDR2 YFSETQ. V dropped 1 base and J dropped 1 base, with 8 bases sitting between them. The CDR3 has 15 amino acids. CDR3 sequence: CASSLYGQNTGELFF. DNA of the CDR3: TGCGCCAGCAGCTTGTATGGGCAGAACACCGGGGAGCTGTTTTTT.

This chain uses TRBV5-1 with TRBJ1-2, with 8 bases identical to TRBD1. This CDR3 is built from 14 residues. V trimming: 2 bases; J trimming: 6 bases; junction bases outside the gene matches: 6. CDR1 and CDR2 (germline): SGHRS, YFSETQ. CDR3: CASSFLGQENGYTF. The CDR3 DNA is TGCGCCAGCAGCTTTTTGGGACAGGAAAATGGCTACACCTTC. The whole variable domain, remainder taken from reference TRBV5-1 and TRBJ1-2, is KAGVTQTPRYLIKTRGQQVTLSCSPISGHRSVSWYQQTPGQGLQFLFEYFSETQRNKGNFPGRFSGRQFSNSRSEMNVSTLELGDSALYLCASSFLGQENGYTFGSGTRLTVV.

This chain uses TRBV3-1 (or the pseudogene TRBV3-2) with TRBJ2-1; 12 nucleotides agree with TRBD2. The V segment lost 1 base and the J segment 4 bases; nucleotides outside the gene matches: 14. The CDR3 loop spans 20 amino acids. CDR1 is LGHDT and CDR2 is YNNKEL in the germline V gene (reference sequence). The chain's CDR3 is CASSQAPWASGGARYNEQFF. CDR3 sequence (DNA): TGTGCCAGCAGCCAAGCCCCGTGGGCTAGCGGGGGGGCTCGTTACAATGAGCAGTTCTTC.

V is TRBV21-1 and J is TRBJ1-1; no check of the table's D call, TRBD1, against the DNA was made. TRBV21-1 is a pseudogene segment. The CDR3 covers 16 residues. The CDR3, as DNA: TGTGCCAGCAGCAAAGTTAGACGGACAGGGTACACTGAAGCTTTCTTT. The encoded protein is CASSKVRRTGYTEAFF.

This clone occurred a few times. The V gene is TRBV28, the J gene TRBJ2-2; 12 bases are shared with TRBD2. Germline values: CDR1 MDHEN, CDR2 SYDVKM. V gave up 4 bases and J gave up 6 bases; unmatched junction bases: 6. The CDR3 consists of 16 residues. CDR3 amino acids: CASSSRLAGGPGELFF. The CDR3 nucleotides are TGTGCCAGCAGTTCCCGTCTAGCGGGGGGGCCCGGGGAGCTGTTTTTT.

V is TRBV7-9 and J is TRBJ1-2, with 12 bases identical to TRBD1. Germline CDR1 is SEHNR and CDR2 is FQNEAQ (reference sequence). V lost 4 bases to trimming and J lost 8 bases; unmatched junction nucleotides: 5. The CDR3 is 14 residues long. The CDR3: CASSSGQGARGYTF. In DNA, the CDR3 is TGTGCCAGCAGCTCGGGACAGGGGGCGCGAGGCTACACCTTC.

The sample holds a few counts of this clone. DNA of the CDR3: TGCGCCAGCAGCCCAAGGCCCGGGACAAACACCGGGGAGCTGTTTTTT. Its translation is CASSPRPGTNTGELFF. The genes are TRBV5-1 and TRBJ2-2; D is possibly TRBD1 (6 bases). The CDR3 has 16 residues. The germline CDR1 and CDR2 sequences are SGHRS and YFSETQ. V lost 4 bases and J lost 2, with 15 bases in between.

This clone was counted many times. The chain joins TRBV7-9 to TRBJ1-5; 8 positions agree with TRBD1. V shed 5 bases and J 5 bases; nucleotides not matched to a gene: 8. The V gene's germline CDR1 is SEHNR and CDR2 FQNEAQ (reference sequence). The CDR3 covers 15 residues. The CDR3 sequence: CASSPTAGGDQPQHF. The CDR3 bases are TGTGCCAGCAGCCCCACCGCAGGGGGCGATCAGCCCCAGCATTTT.

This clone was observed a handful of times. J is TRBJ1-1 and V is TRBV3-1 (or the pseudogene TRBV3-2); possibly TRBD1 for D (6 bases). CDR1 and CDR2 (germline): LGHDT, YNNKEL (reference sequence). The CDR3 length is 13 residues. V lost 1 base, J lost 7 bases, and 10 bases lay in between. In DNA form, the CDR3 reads TGTGCCAGCAGCCAAGGGGGGCGAGGTGAAGCTTTCTTT. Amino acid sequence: CASSQGGRGEAFF.

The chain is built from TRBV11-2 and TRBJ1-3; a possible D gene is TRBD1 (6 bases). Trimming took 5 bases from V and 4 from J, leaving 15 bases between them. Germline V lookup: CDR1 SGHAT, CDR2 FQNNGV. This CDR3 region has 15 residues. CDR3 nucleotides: TGTGCCAGCAGCGCCCCGACAGGATTCGGAAACACCATATATTTT. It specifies CASSAPTGFGNTIYF.

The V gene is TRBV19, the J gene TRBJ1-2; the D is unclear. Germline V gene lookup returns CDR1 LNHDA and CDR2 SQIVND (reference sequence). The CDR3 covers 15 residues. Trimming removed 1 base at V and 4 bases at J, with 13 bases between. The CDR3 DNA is TGTGCCAGTAGTATAGTAGGAGGAGCTTTCTATGGCTACACCTTC. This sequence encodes CASSIVGGAFYGYTF.

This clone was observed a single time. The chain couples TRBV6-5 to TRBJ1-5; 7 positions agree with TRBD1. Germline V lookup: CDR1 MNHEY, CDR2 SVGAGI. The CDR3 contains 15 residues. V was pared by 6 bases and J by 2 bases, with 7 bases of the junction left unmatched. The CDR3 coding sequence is TGTGCCAGCAGCCTAGGGGGCGCTGGCAATCAGCCCCAGCATTTT. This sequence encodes CASSLGGAGNQPQHF.

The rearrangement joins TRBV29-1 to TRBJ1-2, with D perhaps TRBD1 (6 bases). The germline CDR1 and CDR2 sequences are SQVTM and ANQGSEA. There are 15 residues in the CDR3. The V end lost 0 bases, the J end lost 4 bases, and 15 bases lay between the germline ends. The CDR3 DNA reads TGCAGCGTTGAAGAGGGGGCGTCCAAGCTCTATGGCTACACCTTC. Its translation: CSVEEGASKLYGYTF. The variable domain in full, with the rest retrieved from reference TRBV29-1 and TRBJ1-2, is SAVISQKPSRDICQRGTSLTIQCQVDSQVTMMFWYRQQPGQSLTLIATANQGSEATYESGFVIDKFPISRPNLTFSTLTVSNMSPEDSSIYLCSVEEGASKLYGYTFGSGTRLTVV.